These 7 T cell receptor beta chains were sequenced from one sample in a study of T cell repertoires in cytomegalovirus infection. Their specific antigens are unknown. TCRdb ran MiXCR on the reads and lists one entry per CDR3 protein. The repertoire consists of roughly 49,000 distinct CDR3 sequences, with 20% to 25% occurring once and the leading ten covering approximately 90%. The material sequenced was CD8+ T cells from cultured PBMCs, taken from culture after CMV antigen stimulation. Receptors were obtained from a human donor in good health (CMV status not recorded). Some clones in this sample may be carry-over from other donors' samples.

A single count supports this clonotype. This chain connects TRBV20-1 to TRBJ2-5; 9 nucleotides align to TRBD2. Trimming removed 5 bases from V and 5 bases from J; junction bases left unmatched: 12. This CDR3 is 15 amino acids long. Germline V lookup: CDR1 DFQATT, CDR2 SNEGSKA (reference sequence). The CDR3 spells CSAWGVAGERETQYF. The CDR3, as DNA: TGCAGTGCTTGGGGGGTAGCGGGAGAGAGGGAGACCCAGTACTTC.

This clonotype has more than one count but fewer than ten. The CDR3 region is CASSVARVVRSYNEQFF. CDR3 coding DNA: TGTGCCAGCAGCGTAGCACGGGTCGTCCGCTCCTACAATGAGCAGTTCTTC. The genes are TRBV9 and TRBJ2-1; unclear D gene. V gave up 0 bases and J gave up 0 bases, with 13 bases separating them. The CDR3 has 17 amino acids. The V gene's germline CDR1 is SGDLS and CDR2 YYNGEE.

The J gene is TRBJ1-2, the V gene TRBV6-8, with D possibly TRBD1 on 5 matching bases. Deletions cut 5 bases from V and 4 bases from J, with 17 bases between. The CDR3 spans 15 residues. In germline, CDR1 is MNHGY, CDR2 SAAAGT. The CDR3 is CASSLVEGSLYGYTF. The CDR3 region has the DNA TGTGCCAGCAGTCTCGTGGAGGGGTCCCTCTATGGCTACACCTTC.

This clonotype was counted only a few times. The chain links TRBV7-9 to TRBJ2-3; TRBD2 agrees at 16 bases. The CDR3 is made up of 20 amino acids. Germline V gene lookup returns CDR1 SEHNR and CDR2 FQNEAQ (reference sequence). V shed 3 bases, J shed 7 bases, and the junction held 16 bases outside the gene matches. CDR3 in amino acids: CASSLGLPGLAGGRSNTQYF. In DNA, the CDR3 is TGTGCCAGCAGCTTGGGGCTCCCGGGACTAGCGGGAGGGCGTTCAAATACGCAGTATTTT.

This clonotype came up a few times. V usage is TRBV7-9 and J usage is TRBJ2-1; D is ambiguous. This CDR3 region has 14 residues. V lost 1 base and J lost 8, with 12 bases in between. CDR1 is SEHNR and CDR2 is FQNEAQ in the germline V gene (reference sequence). CDR3 sequence reads: CASSLESSVDEQFF. The CDR3 nucleotides read TGTGCCAGCAGCTTAGAGTCGAGCGTGGATGAGCAGTTCTTC.

The V gene is TRBV27, the J gene TRBJ2-1, with D possibly being TRBD2 (6 bases). This CDR3 is built from 16 residues. Germline-derived CDR1 and CDR2 are MNHEY and SMNVEV (reference sequence). With 4 bases removed from V and 3 bases from J, the gap between germline ends came to 16 bases. The CDR3 bases are TGTGCCAGCAGTTCCCTCCGGCGGGACGACTACAATGAGCAGTTCTTC. Protein sequence: CASSSLRRDDYNEQFF.

In this sample, this clonotype turned up a few times. This chain connects TRBV6-5 to TRBJ1-2, with TRBD1 matching over 11 bases. Germline V CDR1 and CDR2: MNHEY, SVGAGI. V shed 4 bases and J 4 bases; nucleotides not matched to a gene: 8. This CDR3 has 16 residues. The CDR3 DNA is TGTGCCAGCAGTTTCGGGACAGGGGGAAGCTTCTATGGCTACACCTTC. It translates to CASSFGTGGSFYGYTF.